The TCR beta chain under discussion was sequenced for a study of blood T cell repertoires in COVID-19 (dated by TCRdb to 2018 to 2021). With regard to the full study: The collaborator samples originated in the United States, Italy and Spain and spanned the acute and convalescent phases of COVID-19. Sample metadata almost always included a de-identified subject ID, COVID-19 status, age in years and sex. The material from the prospective study consisted of cDNA or gDNA derived from T cells, B-cell-depleted T cells, or PBMCs. HLA class I and class II types, where available, came from metadata supplied by the sample provider rather than from assay-based typing. The samples were drawn from two sources: the first 160 participants of the ongoing ImmuneRACE study, and 1,200 or so subjects contributed by 6 global collaborators. The repertoires were made available in a free public database intended to serve as a resource for research on the immune response to SARS-CoV-2. Subjects who had been exposed to COVID-19, were actively infected with it, or had recovered from it provided the deeply sampled blood TCRbeta repertoires that made up the dataset.

In regard to this clone: It has no known antigen specificity. Per-base quality was not reported, and no clone a single base away is much larger than it.

Whole blood was collected in K2EDTA tubes by collaborating institutions according to the institutions' own protocols. For TCRbeta analysis, collaborators shipped samples as frozen whole blood, isolated PBMCs, or DNA extracted from either of those sample types. TCRbeta CDR3 regions were amplified from genomic DNA by means of the immunoSEQ Assay, a bias-controlled multiplex PCR. The authors' analysis ran thus. The number of nucleated cells in each sample was estimated by amplification of reference gene primers within the assay. To quantify the absolute abundance of each unique TCRbeta CDR3 rearrangement, sequence reads were collapsed and filtered. For each sample, productive Simpson clonality was calculated as the square root of Simpson's diversity index across productive rearrangements. Not all clones reach the TCRdb copy of this immuneACCESS table, which keeps in-frame sequences only. Checked studies attribute under half of the gap to unresolved V genes and leave the rest unexplained. From that table come the V and J calls and clone size; the DNA was used to work out D and trimming. The table for this sample lists approximately 100,000 clones; about 85% of them were counted only once. The ten largest clonotypes hold more than 1.5% of the sample.

Study-level results and caveats: How much clinical and demographic metadata was included differed by source and by participant, and the metadata was provided uncurated.

CDR1 SGHTA and CDR2 FQGNSA were looked up in the germline V gene. Trimming costs V 1 base and J 6 bases, and their ends lie 13 bases apart. There are 15 amino acids in the CDR3, from cysteine to phenylalanine inclusive. CDR3 DNA is the only sequence kept; it has 45 bases, read in frame from the first base. Source material: peripheral blood. The TCR originated in a woman aged 70 to 79 with active or convalescent COVID-19. The chain is assembled from TRBV7-2 and TRBJ1-5, with a tentative D gene TRBD1 over 6 matching bases. The CDR3 region reads CASSLGPTGSQPQHF. The nucleotide sequence reads as follows: TGTGCCAGCAGCTTAGGGCCTACAGGGAGTCAGCCCCAGCATTTT.